These 8 T cell receptor beta chains came from one sample sequenced in a study of blood T cell repertoires in COVID-19. Measured with immunoSEQ multiplex PCR; TCRdb has only the in-frame clones, and not every one. The sample includes under 95,000 clones, 70% to 80% of them seen just once. Sample: peripheral blood. Every receptor here comes from a man aged 45-60 years with active or convalescent COVID-19.

The CDR3 coding sequence is TGTGCCAGCAGTTACCTGGGACAGGGGGAGGAACGGGGCTACACCTTC. This sequence encodes CASSYLGQGEERGYTF. This chain uses TRBV6-5 with TRBJ1-2, with 11 bases lining up with TRBD1. The CDR3 contains 16 residues. The junction had 10 bases not matched to a gene; V was cut back by 2 bases and J by 8 bases. The V gene's germline CDR1 is MNHEY and CDR2 SVGAGI.

This clone came up a few times. This sequence joins TRBV6-2 or TRBV6-3 and TRBJ1-1; D possibly corresponds to TRBD1 (5 bases). CDR1 MNHEY and CDR2 SVGEGT come from the germline V gene. V shed 6 bases and J shed 1 base, with 12 bases lying between them. The CDR3 contains 14 residues. The CDR3 region is CASSLRGGNTEAFF. Written as DNA, the CDR3 is TGTGCCAGCAGCCTGCGGGGGGGGAACACTGAAGCTTTCTTT.

This clone came up a few times. The rearrangement links TRBV3-1 (or the pseudogene TRBV3-2) to TRBJ1-1, with D tentatively TRBD1 (5 bases). This CDR3 region has 17 residues. Between the trimmed V and J ends, which lost 5 bases and 7 bases, there was a span of 26 bases. Germline assignment: CDR1 LGHDT and CDR2 YNNKEL (reference sequence). CDR3 nucleotides: TGTGCCAGCAGCGCCCTCGCTCCGGGACCCTGGAGGGATGAAGCTTTCTTT. This sequence encodes CASSALAPGPWRDEAFF.

This clone has a handful of counts. The chain recombines TRBV28 with TRBJ1-2, with 7 bases fitting TRBD1. Looked up from germline, CDR1 is MDHEN and CDR2 is SYDVKM. The CDR3 loop spans 13 amino acids. V dropped 6 bases and J dropped 4; count of bases not matched to a gene: 5. The CDR3 protein is CASRAGQLYGYTF. CDR3 nucleotide sequence: TGTGCCAGCAGGGCGGGACAGCTCTATGGCTACACCTTC.

This chain connects TRBV27 to TRBJ2-5; TRBD2 matches at 8 bases. V lost 7 bases, J lost 5 bases, and 9 bases stayed unmatched. Germline V gene lookup returns CDR1 MNHEY and CDR2 SMNVEV (reference sequence). The CDR3 is made up of 14 amino acids. Written as DNA, the CDR3 is TGTGCCAGCATCCCGGGGGGGGGCGACGAGACCCAGTACTTC. It specifies CASIPGGGDETQYF.

This chain uses TRBV2 with TRBJ2-3, with D tentatively TRBD1 (6 bases). The CDR3 contains 11 residues. V was shortened by 9 bases and J by 6 bases, with 10 bases between the two germline ends. Germline loops: CDR1 SNHLY, CDR2 FYNNEI. The CDR3 DNA sequence: TGTGCCAGTTCAACAGGGGATACGCAGTATTTT. It specifies CASSTGDTQYF.

This rearrangement joins TRBV7-7 to TRBJ2-1; D not resolved. Germline V gene sequence: CDR1 SSHAT, CDR2 FNYEAQ (reference sequence). Trimming took off 6 bases at V and 6 bases at J, with 12 bases between the two ends. The CDR3 runs to 13 residues. The CDR3 reads CASSFPGRNEQFF. In DNA, the CDR3 is TGTGCCAGCAGTTTTCCTGGGCGCAATGAGCAGTTCTTC.

The CDR3 DNA follows: TGTGCCAGCTTCGGGGGGGTGACCTACGAGCAGTACTTC. It yields the protein CASFGGVTYEQYF. The chain uses TRBV7-8 and TRBJ2-7; 8 bases are shared with TRBD2. From germline, CDR1 is SGHVS and CDR2 FQNEAQ. Unmatched junction bases numbered 5, after V lost 8 bases and J lost 2 bases. The CDR3 is 13 residues long.